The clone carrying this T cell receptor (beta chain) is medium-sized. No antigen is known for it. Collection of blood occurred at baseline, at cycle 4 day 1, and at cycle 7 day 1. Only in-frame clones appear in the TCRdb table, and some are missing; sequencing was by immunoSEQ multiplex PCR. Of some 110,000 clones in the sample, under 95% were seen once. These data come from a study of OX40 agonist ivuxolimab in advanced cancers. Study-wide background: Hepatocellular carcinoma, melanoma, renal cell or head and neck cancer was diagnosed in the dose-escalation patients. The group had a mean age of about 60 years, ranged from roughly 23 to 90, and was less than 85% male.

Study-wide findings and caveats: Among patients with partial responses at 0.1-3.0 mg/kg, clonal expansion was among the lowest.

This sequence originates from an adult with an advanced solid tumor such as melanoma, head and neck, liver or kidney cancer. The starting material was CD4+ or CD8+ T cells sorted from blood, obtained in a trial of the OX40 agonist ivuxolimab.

The CDR3 region has the DNA TGCGCCAGCAGCCTGGGACAGACCGTCTACGAGCAGTACTTC. Its protein is CASSLGQTVYEQYF. The chain carries TRBV4-1 and TRBJ2-7; TRBD1 matches 7 bases. Germline V gene sequence: CDR1 MGHRA, CDR2 YSYEKL. With 4 bases clipped from V and 3 bases from J, the junction kept 6 bases outside the gene matches. CDR3 length: 14 amino acids.